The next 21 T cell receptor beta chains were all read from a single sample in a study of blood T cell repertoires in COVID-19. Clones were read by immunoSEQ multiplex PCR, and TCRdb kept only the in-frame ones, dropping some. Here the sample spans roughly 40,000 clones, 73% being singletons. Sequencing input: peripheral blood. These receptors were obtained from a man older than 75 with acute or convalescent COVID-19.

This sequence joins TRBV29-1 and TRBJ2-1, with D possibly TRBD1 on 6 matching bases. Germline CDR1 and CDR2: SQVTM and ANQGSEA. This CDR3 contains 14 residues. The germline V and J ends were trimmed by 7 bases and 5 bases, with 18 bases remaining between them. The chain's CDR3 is CSAVRQGRDNEQFF. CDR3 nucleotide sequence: TGCAGCGCAGTGCGGCAGGGGCGGGACAATGAGCAGTTCTTC.

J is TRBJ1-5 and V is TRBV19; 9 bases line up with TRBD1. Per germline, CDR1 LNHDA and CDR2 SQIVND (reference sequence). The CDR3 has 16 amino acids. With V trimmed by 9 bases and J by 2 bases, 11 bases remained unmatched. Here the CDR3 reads CASHRTGGRGNQPQHF. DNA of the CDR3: TGTGCCAGCCATAGAACAGGGGGCCGTGGCAATCAGCCCCAGCATTTT. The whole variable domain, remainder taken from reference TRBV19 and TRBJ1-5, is DGGITQSPKYLFRKEGQNVTLSCEQNLNHDAMYWYRQDPGQGLRLIYYSQIVNDFQKGDIAEGYSVSREKKESFPLTVTSAQKNPTAFYLCASHRTGGRGNQPQHFGDGTRLSIL.

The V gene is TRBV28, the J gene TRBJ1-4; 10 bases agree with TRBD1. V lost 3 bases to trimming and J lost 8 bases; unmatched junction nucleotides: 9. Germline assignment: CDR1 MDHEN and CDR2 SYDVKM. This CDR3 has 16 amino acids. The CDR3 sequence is CASSFRQGARGEKLFF. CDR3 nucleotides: TGTGCCAGCAGTTTTCGACAGGGGGCGCGAGGGGAAAAACTGTTTTTT.

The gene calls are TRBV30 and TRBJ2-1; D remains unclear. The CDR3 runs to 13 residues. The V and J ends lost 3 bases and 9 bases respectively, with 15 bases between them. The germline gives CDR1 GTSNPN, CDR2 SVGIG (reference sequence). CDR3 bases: TGTGCCTGGAGCGCCAATACTTACGGTGAGCAGTTCTTC. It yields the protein CAWSANTYGEQFF.

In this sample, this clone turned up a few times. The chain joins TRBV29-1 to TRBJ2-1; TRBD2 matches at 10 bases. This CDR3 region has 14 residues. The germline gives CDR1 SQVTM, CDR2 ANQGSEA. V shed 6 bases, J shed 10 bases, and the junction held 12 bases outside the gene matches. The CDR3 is CSVDSGRKRTEQFF. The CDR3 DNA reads TGCAGCGTCGATAGCGGGAGGAAACGGACGGAGCAGTTCTTC.

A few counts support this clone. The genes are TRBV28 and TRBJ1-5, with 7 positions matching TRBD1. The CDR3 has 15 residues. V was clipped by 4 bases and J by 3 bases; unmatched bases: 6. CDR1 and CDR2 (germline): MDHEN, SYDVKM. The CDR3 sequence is CASSSGDRHNQPQHF. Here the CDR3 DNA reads TGTGCCAGCAGTTCGGGGGACAGACACAATCAGCCCCAGCATTTT. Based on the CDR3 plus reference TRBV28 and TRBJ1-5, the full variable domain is DVKVTQSSRYLVKRTGEKVFLECVQDMDHENMFWYRQDPGLGLRLIYFSYDVKMKEKGDIPEGYSVSREKKERFSLILESASTNQTSMYLCASSSGDRHNQPQHFGDGTRLSIL.

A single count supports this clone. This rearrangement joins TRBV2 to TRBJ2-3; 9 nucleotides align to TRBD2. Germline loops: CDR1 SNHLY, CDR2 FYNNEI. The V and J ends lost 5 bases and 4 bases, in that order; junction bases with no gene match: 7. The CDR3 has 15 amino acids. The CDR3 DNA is TGTGCCAGCAGTCCGAGGGGCGGGAGGGCAGATACGCAGTATTTT. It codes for CASSPRGGRADTQYF.

The CDR3 spells CASIQPPSGTYEQYF. Written as DNA, the CDR3 is TGTGCCAGCATCCAACCACCTAGCGGTACCTACGAGCAGTACTTC. The chain has TRBV21-1 and TRBJ2-7; the table names TRBD2, a call not compared with the DNA. TRBV21-1 is described as a pseudogene. The CDR3 is 15 residues long.

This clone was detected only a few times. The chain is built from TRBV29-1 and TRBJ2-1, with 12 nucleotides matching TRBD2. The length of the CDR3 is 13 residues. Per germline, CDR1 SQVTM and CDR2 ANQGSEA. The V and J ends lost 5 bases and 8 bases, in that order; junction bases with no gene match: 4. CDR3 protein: CSVRTSGVYEQFF. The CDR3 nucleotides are TGCAGCGTTCGGACTAGCGGGGTGTATGAGCAGTTCTTC.

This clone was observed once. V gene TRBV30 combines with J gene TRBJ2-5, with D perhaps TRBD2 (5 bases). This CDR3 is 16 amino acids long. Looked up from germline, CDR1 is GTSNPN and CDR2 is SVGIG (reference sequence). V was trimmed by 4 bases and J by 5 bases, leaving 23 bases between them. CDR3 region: CAWNVGWAGVRETQYF. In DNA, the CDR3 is TGTGCCTGGAACGTAGGGTGGGCGGGTGTCAGGGAGACCCAGTACTTC.

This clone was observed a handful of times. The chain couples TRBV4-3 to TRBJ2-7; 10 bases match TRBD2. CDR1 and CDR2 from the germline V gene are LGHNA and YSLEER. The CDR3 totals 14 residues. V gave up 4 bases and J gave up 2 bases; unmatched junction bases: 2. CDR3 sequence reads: CASSPSGRAYEQYF. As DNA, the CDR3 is TGCGCCAGCAGCCCCAGCGGGAGGGCCTACGAGCAGTACTTC.

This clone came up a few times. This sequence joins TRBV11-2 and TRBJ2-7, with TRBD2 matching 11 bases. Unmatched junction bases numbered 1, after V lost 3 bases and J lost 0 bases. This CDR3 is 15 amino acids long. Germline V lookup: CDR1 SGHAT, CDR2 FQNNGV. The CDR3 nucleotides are TGTGCCAGCAGCTTGACTAGCGGGAACTCCTACGAGCAGTACTTC. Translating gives CASSLTSGNSYEQYF.

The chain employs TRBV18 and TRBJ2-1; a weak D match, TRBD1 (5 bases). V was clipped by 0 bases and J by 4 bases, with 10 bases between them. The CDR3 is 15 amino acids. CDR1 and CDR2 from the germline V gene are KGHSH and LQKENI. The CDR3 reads CASSPPGVSYNEQFF. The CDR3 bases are TGTGCCAGCTCACCACCAGGGGTTTCATACAATGAGCAGTTCTTC.

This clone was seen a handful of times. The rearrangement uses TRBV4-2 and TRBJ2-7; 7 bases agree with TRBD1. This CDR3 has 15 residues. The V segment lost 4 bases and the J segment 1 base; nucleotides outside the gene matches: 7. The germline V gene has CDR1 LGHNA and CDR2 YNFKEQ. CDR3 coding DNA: TGTGCCAGCAGCCCTTCGACAGGGCGTTCCTACGAGCAGTACTTC. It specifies CASSPSTGRSYEQYF.

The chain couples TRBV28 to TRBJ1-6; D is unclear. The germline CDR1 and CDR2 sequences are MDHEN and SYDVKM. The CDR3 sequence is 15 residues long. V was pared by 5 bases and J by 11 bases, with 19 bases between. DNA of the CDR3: TGTGCCAGCAGTAAATCCATGGGCCCCACCGCACCCCTCCACTTT. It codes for CASSKSMGPTAPLHF.

CDR3 in amino acids: CASSLFASGGGTDTQYF. The CDR3, as DNA: TGCGCCAGCAGCTTGTTTGCTTCGGGAGGAGGCACAGATACGCAGTATTTT. V gene TRBV5-1 combines with J gene TRBJ2-3, with 7 bases that match TRBD2. The CDR3 is 17 residues long. The ends lost 1 base at V and 1 base at J; junction bases unmatched: 9. Germline-derived CDR1 and CDR2 are SGHRS and YFSETQ.

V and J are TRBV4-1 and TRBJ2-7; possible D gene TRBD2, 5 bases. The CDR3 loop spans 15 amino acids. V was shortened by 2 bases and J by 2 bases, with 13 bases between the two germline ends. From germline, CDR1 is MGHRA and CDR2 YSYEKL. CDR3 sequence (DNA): TGCGCCAGCAGCCAATCGGCTAGCAGCACCTACGAGCAGTACTTC. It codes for CASSQSASSTYEQYF.

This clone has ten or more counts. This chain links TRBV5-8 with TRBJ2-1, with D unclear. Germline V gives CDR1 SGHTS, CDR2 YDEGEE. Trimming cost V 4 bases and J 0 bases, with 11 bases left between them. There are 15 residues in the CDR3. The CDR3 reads CASSPSASSYNEQFF. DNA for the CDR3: TGTGCCAGCAGCCCCAGCGCAAGCTCCTACAATGAGCAGTTCTTC.

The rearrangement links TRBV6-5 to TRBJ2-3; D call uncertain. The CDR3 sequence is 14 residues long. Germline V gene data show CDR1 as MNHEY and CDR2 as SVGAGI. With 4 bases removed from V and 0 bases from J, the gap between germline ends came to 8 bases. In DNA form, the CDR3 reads TGTGCCAGCAGTTCTCGGCGGAGCACAGATACGCAGTATTTT. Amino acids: CASSSRRSTDTQYF.

The DNA of the CDR3 is TGTGCCAGCAGCCAACCCGGGAAAGGTGAGACCCAGTACTTC. Its protein is CASSQPGKGETQYF. The chain combines TRBV4-2 with TRBJ2-5; D possibly corresponds to TRBD2 (5 bases). This CDR3 is built from 14 residues. Germline CDR1 reads LGHNA; CDR2 reads YNFKEQ. With 2 bases removed from V and 5 bases from J, the gap between germline ends came to 12 bases.

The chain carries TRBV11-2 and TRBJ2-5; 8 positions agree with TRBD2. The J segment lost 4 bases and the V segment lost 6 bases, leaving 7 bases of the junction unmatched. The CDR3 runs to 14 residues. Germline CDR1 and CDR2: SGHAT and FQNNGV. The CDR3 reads CASRHGLAGETQYF. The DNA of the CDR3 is TGTGCCAGCAGACACGGACTAGCTGGAGAGACCCAGTACTTC.